The 32 T cell receptor beta chains in this list originate from one sample, sequenced in a study of cytomegalovirus exposure and HLA in healthy donors. Researchers ran the PCR with 60 Vbeta and 13 Jbeta primers. Profiled with immunoSEQ multiplex PCR; TCRdb holds only in-frame clones, not every one. The sample contains approximately 190,000 clones, 82% of which appear only once. The material sequenced was PBMCs. The receptor set was obtained from a boy between 2 and 15 years old in good health and CMV-seronegative.

This chain connects TRBV2 to TRBJ2-5, with TRBD1 matching over 8 bases. The J call may be mistaken, given a closer DNA end match to TRBJ2-7. The CDR3 runs 14 residues. Looked up from germline, CDR1 is SNHLY and CDR2 is FYNNEI. CDR3 coding DNA: TGTGCCAGCAGTGAGCGGACAGGGTCCCACGAGCAGTACTTC. Protein: CASSERTGSHEQYF.

The chain uses TRBV18 and TRBJ2-1, with D uncertain. Looked up from germline, CDR1 is KGHSH and CDR2 is LQKENI. Trimming took 0 bases from V and 0 from J, leaving 6 bases between them. The CDR3 sequence is 15 residues long. The DNA for the CDR3 is TGTGCCAGCTCACCACCGTACAGCTCCTACAATGAGCAGTTCTTC. Residues: CASSPPYSSYNEQFF.

In regard to this clone: At one end, the junction sequence differs from germline, possibly due to a read error. The chain recombines TRBV5-1 with TRBJ2-1; 9 bases line up with TRBD1. The CDR3 runs 15 residues. Germline assignment: CDR1 SGHRS and CDR2 YFSETQ. The CDR3 loop reads CASNLGQGSYNEQFF. The CDR3, as DNA: TGCGCCAGCAACTTGGGACAGGGCTCCTACAATGAGCAGTTCTTC. Drawing the rest from reference TRBV5-1 and TRBJ2-1, the complete variable domain is KAGVTQTPRYLIKTRGQQVTLSCSPISGHRSVSWYQQTPGQGLQFLFEYFSETQRNKGNFPGRFSGRQFSNSRSEMNVSTLELGDSALYLCASNLGQGSYNEQFFGPGTRLTVL.

The V call is TRBV7-9, the J call TRBJ1-1, with D uncertain. Germline CDR1 reads SEHNR; CDR2 reads FQNEAQ (reference sequence). The CDR3 sequence is 14 residues long. V was shortened by 4 bases and J by 3 bases, with 12 bases between the two germline ends. CDR3 protein: CASSSSGSYTEAFF. CDR3 bases: TGTGCCAGCAGCTCGTCCGGGAGTTACACTGAAGCTTTCTTT.

The rearrangement links TRBV9 to TRBJ2-2, with 8 bases fitting TRBD1. Unmatched junction bases numbered 11, after V lost 6 bases and J lost 7 bases. The CDR3 has 15 amino acids. The V gene's germline CDR1 is SGDLS and CDR2 YYNGEE. The CDR3 nucleotides read TGTGCCAGCATCAGACAGGGGTTTCGTCTCGGGGAGCTGTTTTTT. Translating gives CASIRQGFRLGELFF.

The chain recombines TRBV7-2 with TRBJ2-3; 7 nucleotides match TRBD2. V lost 4 bases to trimming and J lost 6 bases; unmatched junction nucleotides: 7. The CDR3 consists of 14 residues. Looked up from germline, CDR1 is SGHTA and CDR2 is FQGNSA. This CDR3 reads CASSSKRGSDTQYF. The CDR3, as DNA: TGTGCCAGCAGCTCGAAGCGGGGTTCGGATACGCAGTATTTT.

The genes are TRBV18 and TRBJ2-1; D is unresolved. The CDR3 totals 15 residues. The V and J ends lost 2 bases and 0 bases respectively, with 8 bases between them. Germline values: CDR1 KGHSH, CDR2 LQKENI. In DNA, the CDR3 is TGTGCCAGCTCACCAACCACCAGCTCCTACAATGAGCAGTTCTTC. Protein product: CASSPTTSSYNEQFF.

J is TRBJ2-1 and V is TRBV9; 10 nucleotides align to TRBD2. Trimming at V came to 3 bases and at J to 5 bases, leaving 2 bases not matched to a gene. Germline V gene data show CDR1 as SGDLS and CDR2 as YYNGEE. This CDR3 has 14 amino acids. The CDR3: CASSGLAGHNEQFF. The DNA for the CDR3 is TGTGCCAGCAGCGGACTAGCGGGTCACAATGAGCAGTTCTTC.

This chain uses TRBV19 with TRBJ2-1; 14 positions match TRBD2. With 3 bases clipped from V and 0 bases from J, the junction kept 4 bases outside the gene matches. Germline values: CDR1 LNHDA, CDR2 SQIVND (reference sequence). The CDR3 extends over 18 amino acids. The CDR3 nucleotides read TGTGCCAGTAGTATGGGACTAGCGGGGGTCTACTCCTACAATGAGCAGTTCTTC. Protein sequence: CASSMGLAGVYSYNEQFF.

CDR3 nucleotide sequence: TGTGCCAGCAGCTACGGCGGGGGGACTAGCAAGTATTTT. Protein: CASSYGGGTSKYF. The chain joins TRBV5-8 to TRBJ2-3; TRBD2 matches 9 bases. Trimming at V came to 3 bases and at J to 13 bases, leaving 9 bases not matched to a gene. CDR3 length: 13 residues. Germline assignment: CDR1 SGHTS and CDR2 YDEGEE.

This clone was observed a handful of times. The chain uses TRBV6-5 and TRBJ1-1; TRBD1 matches at 9 bases. This CDR3 has 15 amino acids. J was trimmed by 5 bases and V by 1 base; bases with no gene match: 5. CDR1 is MNHEY and CDR2 is SVGAGI in the germline V gene. CDR3 sequence: CASSYWTGEGTEAFF. CDR3 in DNA: TGTGCCAGCAGTTACTGGACAGGGGAGGGTACTGAAGCTTTCTTT.

The J gene is TRBJ1-4, the V gene TRBV7-9; D not resolved. Germline values: CDR1 SEHNR, CDR2 FQNEAQ (reference sequence). Trimming removed 4 bases at V and 8 bases at J, with 17 bases between. This CDR3 spans 15 amino acids. CDR3 in amino acids: CASSYLDGKREKLFF. In DNA, the CDR3 is TGTGCCAGCAGCTATCTAGACGGGAAAAGGGAAAAACTGTTTTTT. The variable domain in full, completed from reference TRBV7-9 and TRBJ1-4, reads DTGVSQNPRHKITKRGQNVTFRCDPISEHNRLYWYRQTLGQGPEFLTYFQNEAQLEKSRLLSDRFSAERPKGSFSTLEIQRTEQGDSAMYLCASSYLDGKREKLFFGSGTQLSVL.

The chain has TRBV5-1 and TRBJ2-7, with 13 bases matching TRBD2. Per germline, CDR1 SGHRS and CDR2 YFSETQ. The CDR3 is 17 amino acids. Trimming took 0 bases from V and 5 from J; bases not matched to a gene: 8. The CDR3 spells CASSLVPTSGGRNEQYF. As DNA, the CDR3 is TGCGCCAGCAGCTTGGTCCCGACTAGCGGGGGGAGGAACGAGCAGTACTTC.

The CDR3 region is CASSGAGTGGYEQYF. In DNA form, the CDR3 reads TGTGCCAGCTCGGGTGCCGGGACAGGGGGCTACGAGCAGTACTTC. V gene TRBV18 combines with J gene TRBJ2-7, with 11 bases fitting TRBD1. CDR3 length: 15 residues. Germline CDR1 KGHSH, CDR2 LQKENI. J gave up 3 bases and V 6 bases, and 7 bases lay outside the gene matches.

In this sample, this clone turned up a few times. The rearrangement uses TRBV4-2 and TRBJ2-7; 9 bases are a match to TRBD1. This CDR3 region has 16 residues. CDR1 and CDR2 from the germline V gene are LGHNA and YNFKEQ. The trim removed 4 bases at V and 3 bases at J, leaving 10 bases unmatched. In DNA form, the CDR3 reads TGTGCCAGCAGCCGAGATAACCGGGACAGGGTCTACGAGCAGTACTTC. It is translated as CASSRDNRDRVYEQYF.

The CDR3 region is CASSDQGGYGYTF. DNA for the CDR3: TGTGCCAGCAGTGACCAGGGAGGCTATGGCTACACCTTC. The chain joins TRBV6-1 to TRBJ1-2, with D maybe TRBD1 (5 bases). V dropped 3 bases and J dropped 4 bases, with 9 bases sitting between them. CDR3 length equals 13 residues. Germline lookup yields CDR1 MNHNS and CDR2 SASEGT.

V is TRBV5-1 and J is TRBJ2-1, with 7 bases identical to TRBD2. J was trimmed by 10 bases and V by 3 bases; bases with no gene match: 7. CDR1 and CDR2 (germline): SGHRS, YFSETQ. The CDR3 contains 13 residues. CDR3: CASSSETSREQFF. As DNA, the CDR3 is TGCGCCAGCAGCTCCGAGACTAGCAGGGAGCAGTTCTTC.

The chain is built from TRBV14 and TRBJ1-6; tentative D call: TRBD1 (6 bases). CDR3 size: 17 residues. Trimming removed 0 bases from V and 8 bases from J, with 17 bases in between. The germline gives CDR1 SGHDN, CDR2 FVKESK. CDR3 sequence: CASSQESPGVMYSPLHF. DNA for the CDR3: TGTGCCAGCAGCCAAGAATCCCCAGGGGTGATGTATTCACCCCTCCACTTT.

The genes are TRBV6-6 and TRBJ1-5; 7 bases fit TRBD1. This CDR3 contains 13 residues. V gave up 7 bases and J gave up 8 bases; unmatched junction bases: 8. Per the germline V gene, CDR1 is MNHNY and CDR2 is SVGAGI (reference sequence). This CDR3 is CASKLFQGEPQHF. The CDR3 DNA follows: TGTGCCAGCAAATTATTCCAGGGGGAGCCCCAGCATTTT.

This chain connects TRBV5-1 to TRBJ1-2, with D tentatively TRBD1 (5 bases). The CDR3 extends over 16 amino acids. Germline V gene sequence: CDR1 SGHRS, CDR2 YFSETQ. V shed 5 bases and J shed 5 bases, with 22 bases lying between them. In DNA, the CDR3 is TGCGCCAGCAGGAGAGACCCGCAGGGTGACTCTTATGGCTACACCTTC. It translates to CASRRDPQGDSYGYTF.

The genes are TRBV10-3 and TRBJ1-2; no reliable D call. The V and J ends lost 2 bases and 8 bases respectively, with 3 bases between them. In germline, CDR1 is ENHRY, CDR2 SYGVKD. The CDR3 contains 10 residues. The CDR3 protein is CAISESGYTF. In DNA form, the CDR3 reads TGTGCCATCAGTGAGAGCGGCTACACCTTC.

V gene TRBV19 combines with J gene TRBJ1-5; D uncertain. The germline V gene has CDR1 LNHDA and CDR2 SQIVND (reference sequence). Deletions cut 3 bases from V and 3 bases from J, with 9 bases between. CDR3 length: 14 amino acids. CDR3 residues: CASSIMAPNQPQHF. CDR3 in DNA: TGTGCCAGTAGTATCATGGCCCCCAATCAGCCCCAGCATTTT.

The chain couples TRBV11-3 to TRBJ2-3, with D hard to call. This CDR3 comprises 17 residues. Deletions cut 5 bases from V and 0 bases from J, with 18 bases between. Germline V gene sequence: CDR1 SGHNT, CDR2 YENEEA. The CDR3 nucleotides are TGTGCCAGCAGCCTAAGAGGAGTGAACACTAGCACAGATACGCAGTATTTT. It encodes CASSLRGVNTSTDTQYF.

The chain employs TRBV5-1 and TRBJ1-1; TRBD1 matches 7 bases. This CDR3 is built from 13 residues. V shed 2 bases, J shed 3 bases, and the junction held 1 base outside the gene matches. Germline V gene lookup returns CDR1 SGHRS and CDR2 YFSETQ. In nucleotides, the CDR3 is TGCGCCAGCAGCTTTCAGGGGGACACTGAAGCTTTCTTT. Residues: CASSFQGDTEAFF.

CDR3 nucleotide sequence: TGTGCCAGCAGTTACAGAGGGTTCGCAGATACGCAGTATTTT. Amino acid sequence: CASSYRGFADTQYF. The V and J genes are TRBV6-6 and TRBJ2-3, with D possibly matching TRBD2 (5 bases). V lost 2 bases, J lost 4 bases, and 10 bases lay in between. Germline CDR1 and CDR2: MNHNY and SVGAGI (reference sequence). The CDR3 loop spans 14 amino acids.

The chain is built from TRBV7-9 and TRBJ2-5, with 7 bases matching TRBD2. Germline V gives CDR1 SEHNR, CDR2 FQNEAQ (reference sequence). The V segment lost 1 base and the J segment 5 bases; nucleotides outside the gene matches: 4. The CDR3 length is 14 residues. In DNA form, the CDR3 reads TGTGCCAGCAGCTTAGGAGCGGGGTGGGAGACCCAGTACTTC. Its protein product is CASSLGAGWETQYF.

This chain connects TRBV4-1 to TRBJ2-3; no reliable D call. Germline CDR1 is MGHRA and CDR2 is YSYEKL. Trimming took 1 base from V and 1 from J, leaving 9 bases between them. This CDR3 is 15 amino acids long. The CDR3 DNA is TGCGCCAGCAGCCAAGTTTCGTCCCGCACAGATACGCAGTATTTT. This sequence encodes CASSQVSSRTDTQYF.

The J gene is TRBJ2-3, the V gene TRBV9, with D unclear. Trimming removed 0 bases from V and 4 bases from J, with 3 bases in between. Germline V gene data show CDR1 as SGDLS and CDR2 as YYNGEE. This CDR3 contains 12 residues. CDR3 in amino acids: CASSVAADTQYF. As DNA, the CDR3 is TGTGCCAGCAGCGTAGCGGCAGATACGCAGTATTTT.

The V call is TRBV28, the J call TRBJ1-5, with D possibly TRBD1 on 6 matching bases. There are 18 residues in the CDR3. V lost 4 bases and J lost 0, with 19 bases in between. Per germline, CDR1 MDHEN and CDR2 SYDVKM. The CDR3 loop is CASSSALNRVDSNQPQHF. The DNA of the CDR3 is TGTGCCAGCAGTTCCGCCTTAAACAGGGTGGATAGCAATCAGCCCCAGCATTTT.

This chain connects TRBV7-9 to TRBJ2-4; TRBD1 matches at 7 bases. CDR1 and CDR2 (germline): SEHNR, FQNEAQ (reference sequence). This CDR3 region has 13 residues. The J segment lost 12 bases and the V segment lost 3 bases, leaving 8 bases of the junction unmatched. This chain's CDR3 is CASSLGQHQSQYF. The CDR3 bases are TGTGCCAGCAGCTTGGGACAGCACCAAAGTCAGTACTTC.

The CDR3 spells CASSVDRGGSPLHF. The CDR3 region has the DNA TGTGCCAGCAGCGTGGACAGGGGAGGCTCACCCCTCCACTTT. This sequence joins TRBV9 and TRBJ1-6, with 9 bases that match TRBD1. The CDR3 spans 14 residues. V lost 2 bases to trimming and J lost 10 bases; unmatched junction nucleotides: 4. The germline V gene has CDR1 SGDLS and CDR2 YYNGEE.

The chain couples TRBV18 to TRBJ2-3; 7 bases map to TRBD2. The CDR3 runs to 16 residues. CDR1 is KGHSH and CDR2 is LQKENI in the germline V gene. The V segment lost 0 bases and the J segment 1 base; nucleotides outside the gene matches: 4. The CDR3 protein is CASSPPGGGGTDTQYF. In nucleotides, the CDR3 is TGTGCCAGCTCACCACCGGGGGGGGGTGGCACAGATACGCAGTATTTT.